There are many counts of the clone carrying this T cell receptor beta chain. Its specificity is unknown. The length of the CDR3 is 13 residues. V lost 1 base and J 4 bases, leaving 7 bases between the germline ends. Germline CDR1 SGHAT, CDR2 FQNNGV. These data belong to a study of early T cells in non-severe SARS-CoV-2 infection. Tagging with unique molecular identifiers was applied to individual cDNA molecules. TCRdb re-called the 5' RACE reads through MiXCR, storing one row per CDR3 protein. The repertoire holds 90,000 to 130,000 distinct CDR3 sequences, roughly 12% seen once, with around 4% in the top ten. Study findings and constraints: Reliance on VDJdb matching favored anti-spike CD8 responses; private and CD4 specificities were missed.

The sequence came from an adult who was a healthcare worker with PCR-confirmed SARS-CoV-2 infection or an uninfected control (not recorded which). The source was whole blood, collected at baseline. The chain employs TRBV11-2 and TRBJ2-5, with D hard to call. The CDR3 bases are TGTGCCAGCAGCTTAGGCCGCCGAGAGACCCAGTACTTC. It is translated as CASSLGRRETQYF.